This TCR beta chain was found in a study of cytomegalovirus exposure and HLA in healthy donors. On this clone: Its antigen is not known.

PCR involved 60 Vbeta and 13 Jbeta primers. TCRdb keeps only in-frame clones here, not all; method: immunoSEQ multiplex PCR. Of some 150,000 clones in the sample, roughly 84% are singletons; the top ten hold approximately 2.7%. The CDR3 runs to 12 residues. Germline-derived CDR1 and CDR2 are MNHEY and SMNVEV (reference sequence). V lost 7 bases and J 4 bases, leaving 10 bases between the germline ends. Study findings and constraints: The study reported that TCR beta sequences accurately predicted HLA-A and HLA-B alleles in most subjects.

V usage is TRBV27 and J usage is TRBJ2-5, with D possibly TRBD2 on 5 matching bases. The TCR originated in a boy aged 2 to 10 in good health and CMV-seronegative. Sequenced sample: PBMCs. The CDR3 DNA follows: TGTGCCAGCAAGGCGGGCGGAGAGACCCAGTACTTC. It codes for CASKAGGETQYF.